This entry is about one T cell receptor (beta chain). Produced via immunoSEQ multiplex PCR; TCRdb's table is partial and in-frame only. The table lists fewer than 250,000 clones, around 80% of them singletons. CDR3 size: 14 residues. Germline loops: CDR1 SGHDT, CDR2 YYEEEE. V lost 0 bases and J lost 2, with 6 bases in between. The data were taken from a study of blood T cell repertoires in COVID-19. This receptor was taken from a woman of 80 years or more with acute or convalescent COVID-19. The sequenced sample was peripheral blood. The rearrangement links TRBV5-6 to TRBJ2-1; D not resolved. CDR3 nucleotide sequence: TGTGCCAGCAGCTTGGGAGAGCCCTACAATGAGCAGTTCTTC. Its translation: CASSLGEPYNEQFF.